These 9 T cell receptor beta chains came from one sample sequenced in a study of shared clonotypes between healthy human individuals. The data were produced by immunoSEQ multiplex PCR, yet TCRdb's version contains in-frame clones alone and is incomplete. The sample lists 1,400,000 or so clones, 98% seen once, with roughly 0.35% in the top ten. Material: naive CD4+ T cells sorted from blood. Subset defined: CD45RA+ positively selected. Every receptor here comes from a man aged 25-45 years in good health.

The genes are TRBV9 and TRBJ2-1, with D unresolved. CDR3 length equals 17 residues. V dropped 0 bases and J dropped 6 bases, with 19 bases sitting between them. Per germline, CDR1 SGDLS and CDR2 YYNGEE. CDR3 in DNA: TGTGCCAGCAGCGTAGATTTTGGCAAACCCCCCTTCAATGAGCAGTTCTTC. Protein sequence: CASSVDFGKPPFNEQFF.

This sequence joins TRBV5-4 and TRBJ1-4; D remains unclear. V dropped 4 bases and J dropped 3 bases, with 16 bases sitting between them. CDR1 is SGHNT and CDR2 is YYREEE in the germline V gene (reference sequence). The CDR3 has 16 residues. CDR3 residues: CASSPTRTDSNEKLFF. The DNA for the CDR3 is TGTGCCAGCAGCCCGACTAGGACGGATTCTAATGAAAAACTGTTTTTT. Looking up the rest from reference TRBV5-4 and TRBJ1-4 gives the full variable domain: ETGVTQSPTHLIKTRGQQVTLRCSSQSGHNTVSWYQQALGQGPQFIFQYYREEENGRGNFPPRFSGLQFPNYSSELNVNALELDDSALYLCASSPTRTDSNEKLFFGSGTQLSVL.

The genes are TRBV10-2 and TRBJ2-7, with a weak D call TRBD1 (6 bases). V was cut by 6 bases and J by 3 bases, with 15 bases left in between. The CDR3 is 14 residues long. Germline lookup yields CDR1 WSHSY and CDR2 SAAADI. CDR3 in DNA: TGCGCCAGCAGGCCGGGACACCTTATCTACGAGCAGTACTTC. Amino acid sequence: CASRPGHLIYEQYF.

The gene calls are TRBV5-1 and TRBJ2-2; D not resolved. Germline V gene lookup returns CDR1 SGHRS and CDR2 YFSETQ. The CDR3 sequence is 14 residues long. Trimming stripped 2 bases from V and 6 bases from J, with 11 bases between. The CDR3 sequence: CASSFWTPPGELFF. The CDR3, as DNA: TGCGCCAGCAGCTTTTGGACCCCCCCCGGGGAGCTGTTTTTT.

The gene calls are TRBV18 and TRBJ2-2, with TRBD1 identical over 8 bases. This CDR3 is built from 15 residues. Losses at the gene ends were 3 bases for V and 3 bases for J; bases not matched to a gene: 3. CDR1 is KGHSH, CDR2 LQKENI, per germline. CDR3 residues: CASSPARGHTGELFF. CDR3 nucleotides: TGTGCCAGCTCACCCGCCAGGGGGCACACCGGGGAGCTGTTTTTT.

The CDR3 region is CASSPGLAGGSEQYF. The CDR3 DNA reads as TGTGCCAGCAGCCCGGGACTAGCGGGAGGAAGTGAGCAGTACTTC. V gene TRBV5-5 combines with J gene TRBJ2-7, with 15 bases identical to TRBD2. V lost 4 bases and J lost 7; bases outside the gene matches: 6. This CDR3 has 15 amino acids. Germline V gene data show CDR1 as SGHKS and CDR2 as YYEKEE (reference sequence).

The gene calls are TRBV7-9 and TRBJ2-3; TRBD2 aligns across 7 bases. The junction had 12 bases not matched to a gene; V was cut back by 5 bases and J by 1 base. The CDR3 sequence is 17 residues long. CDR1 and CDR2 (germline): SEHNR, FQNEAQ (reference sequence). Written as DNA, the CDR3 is TGTGCCAGCAGCCCCCCCGGAGCTAGCGGAGGCACAGATACGCAGTATTTT. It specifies CASSPPGASGGTDTQYF. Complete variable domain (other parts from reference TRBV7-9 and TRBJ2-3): DTGVSQNPRHKITKRGQNVTFRCDPISEHNRLYWYRQTLGQGPEFLTYFQNEAQLEKSRLLSDRFSAERPKGSFSTLEIQRTEQGDSAMYLCASSPPGASGGTDTQYFGPGTRLTVL.

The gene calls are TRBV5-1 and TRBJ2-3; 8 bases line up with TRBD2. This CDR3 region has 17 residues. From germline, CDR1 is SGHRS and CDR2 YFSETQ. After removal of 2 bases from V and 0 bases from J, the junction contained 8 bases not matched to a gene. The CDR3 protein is CASSFSGGPVSTDTQYF. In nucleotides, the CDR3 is TGCGCCAGCAGCTTTTCGGGAGGGCCCGTCAGCACAGATACGCAGTATTTT.

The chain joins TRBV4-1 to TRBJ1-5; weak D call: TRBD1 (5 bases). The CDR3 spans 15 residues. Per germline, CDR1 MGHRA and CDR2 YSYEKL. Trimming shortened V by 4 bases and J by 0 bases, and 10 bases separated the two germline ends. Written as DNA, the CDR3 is TGCGCCAGCAGCCTGCGGACAACTAGCAATCAGCCCCAGCATTTT. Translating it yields CASSLRTTSNQPQHF.